The clone carrying this T cell receptor (beta chain) was seen ten or more times. The data are from a study of blood T cell repertoires in COVID-19. Study-wide context: Sites across the United States, Italy and Spain contributed samples from acute and convalescent COVID-19.

Produced via immunoSEQ multiplex PCR; TCRdb's table is partial and in-frame only. The data hold around 240,000 clones, with around 84% observed a single time. The receptor was isolated from a woman aged 40 to 50 who had recovered from COVID-19. The sample taken for sequencing was peripheral blood.

In DNA form, the CDR3 reads TGTGCCACGGGGGGAAGCTATGGCTACACCTTC. Translating gives CATGGSYGYTF. The J gene is TRBJ1-2, the V gene TRBV7-9, with D perhaps TRBD1 (5 bases). The CDR3 consists of 11 residues. Trimming stripped 10 bases from V and 4 bases from J, with 10 bases between. Per the germline V gene, CDR1 is SEHNR and CDR2 is FQNEAQ (reference sequence).